What follows are 28 T cell receptor delta chains derived from one specimen sequenced in a study of gamma-delta T cells after stem cell transplantation. TCRdb applied CATT to the RT-PCR reads for clone calling. The sample holds about 2,000 delta-chain clones; over 5% are singletons and the top ten take 27%. The sequencing sample was made of gamma-delta T cells. The receptors originated from a human donor. It is not recorded whose cells these are; they may come from a transplant donor.

This clone qualifies as medium-sized (0.01 to 0.1%). V usage is TRDV2 and J usage is TRDJ1; 9 nucleotides match TRDD3. The CDR3 has 20 residues. Germline CDR1 and CDR2: GEAIGNYY and EKD. Trimming at V came to 0 bases and at J to 0 bases, leaving 16 bases not matched to a gene. The CDR3 loop is CACDTVSPMAGGWNTDKLIF. CDR3 DNA: TGTGCCTGTGACACCGTATCGCCTATGGCTGGGGGATGGAACACCGATAAACTCATCTTT.

This clone was recorded a few times. This probably arose from a read error, given a far larger clone one base away. The sample carries other DNA sequences with the same CDR3. The genes are TRDV2 and TRDJ1; 12 bases match TRDD3. The CDR3 has 20 residues. The germline V gene has CDR1 GEAIGNYY and CDR2 EKD. CDR3 in DNA: TGTGCCTGTGACAAGGTTGCTGGGGGATACGCGGTGGGTACCACCGACAAACTCATCTTT. Translation: CACDKVAGGYAVGTTDKLIF.

Note on this clone: A far larger clone is off by one base, so a read error is likely. The identical CDR3 is also encoded by other nucleotide sequences in the sample. The chain uses TRDV2 and TRDJ1; D possibly corresponds to TRDD3 (6 bases). Germline CDR1 GEAIGNYY, CDR2 EKD. The CDR3 consists of 18 residues. The CDR3 sequence is CACDTVGDRIGSTDKLIF. The CDR3 nucleotides read TGTGCTTGTGACACCGTTGGGGATCGGATTGGTTCCACCGATAAACTCATCTTT.

By share, this clone ranks as medium-sized. A much larger clone lies a single base off, so this may be a read error. Different DNA sequences within this sample yield the same CDR3. This chain uses TRDV2 with TRDJ1, with a tentative D call TRDD2 (6 bases). The CDR3 is 23 amino acids. Trimming pared 2 bases from V and 1 base from J, leaving 37 bases between. CDR1 is GEAIGNYY, CDR2 EKD, per germline. CDR3 in amino acids: CACDILAPTPQVGDTSLTDKLIF. The CDR3 nucleotides are TGTGCCTGTGACATTTTAGCTCCTACACCCCAGGTGGGTGATACTTCACTCACCGATAAACTCATCTTT.

To note about this clone: A read error may explain this, as a much larger clone is one base away. This chain joins TRDV2 and TRDJ1; 7 bases are a match to TRDD3. Germline trimming cut 5 bases from V and 3 bases from J; bases unmatched to any gene: 11. From germline, CDR1 is GEAIGNYY and CDR2 EKD. This CDR3 has 15 residues. This chain's CDR3 is CACVSLGATPDKLIF. Here the CDR3 DNA reads TGTGCCTGTGTATCCCTGGGGGCTACTCCCGATAAACTCATCTTT.

Of note for this clone: This sequence is one base from a far larger clone and is likely a read error. Different DNA sequences within this sample yield the same CDR3. The chain is built from TRDV2 and TRDJ3; 8 bases align to TRDD3. CDR1 and CDR2 from the germline V gene are GEAIGNYY and EKD. This CDR3 region has 21 residues. V lost 0 bases, J lost 1 base, and 13 bases stayed unmatched. The CDR3 here is CACDTGTGGYAGSWDTRQMFF. CDR3 nucleotides: TGTGCCTGTGACACCGGGACTGGGGGGTACGCTGGGTCCTGGGACACCCGACAGATGTTTTTC.

This clone is labeled medium-sized. The chain is built from TRDV2 and TRDJ1, with 11 bases matching TRDD3. Trimming took 0 bases from V and 8 from J; bases not matched to a gene: 13. CDR1 and CDR2 (germline): GEAIGNYY, EKD. The CDR3 sequence is 17 residues long. This CDR3 is CACDTVLGDTRQKKLIF. The CDR3 bases are TGTGCCTGTGACACCGTGTTGGGGGATACGCGTCAAAAGAAACTCATCTTT.

V usage is TRDV2 and J usage is TRDJ2; TRDD3 matches at 7 bases. The ends lost 2 bases at V and 0 bases at J; junction bases unmatched: 11. Per germline, CDR1 GEAIGNYY and CDR2 EKD. The CDR3 has 18 residues. CDR3 nucleotides: TGTGCCTGTGACATGGCTGGGGGGGGCCTAGCTTTGACAGCACAACTCTTCTTT. Protein sequence: CACDMAGGGLALTAQLFF.

By sample fraction, this clone is medium-sized (0.01 to 0.1%). The chain has TRDV2 and TRDJ1; TRDD3 agrees at 11 bases. Per the germline V gene, CDR1 is GEAIGNYY and CDR2 is EKD. The V and J ends lost 1 base and 0 bases, in that order; junction bases with no gene match: 9. The length of the CDR3 is 18 residues. The CDR3 DNA follows: TGTGCCTGTGACACACTGGGGGATATGGGATTGGACACCGATAAACTCATCTTT. It translates to CACDTLGDMGLDTDKLIF.

This clone was detected only a few times. A much larger clonotype is one base distant, so this may be a read error. The sample holds other DNA sequences that translate to the same CDR3. This rearrangement joins TRDV2 to TRDJ1; D is unresolved. V was shortened by 1 base and J by 0 bases, with 20 bases between the two germline ends. CDR3 length: 18 amino acids. Per the germline V gene, CDR1 is GEAIGNYY and CDR2 is EKD. CDR3 coding DNA: TGTGCCTGTGACACATTAACGGGAGTTCGCGGGTACACCGATAAACTCATCTTT. This gives the protein CACDTLTGVRGYTDKLIF.

This clone was counted between two and nine times. TCRdb's entry gives the protein of a much larger clone, which mismatches this DNA's translation at residue 10, likely from a read error; the protein reported here is translated from the DNA. J is TRDJ3 and V is TRDV2; TRDD3 matches 12 bases. V was clipped by 2 bases and J by 2 bases; unmatched bases: 3. This CDR3 region has 18 residues. Germline CDR1 GEAIGNYY, CDR2 EKD. The CDR3 sequence: CACDNTGGYPWDTRQMFF. CDR3 sequence (DNA): TGTGCCTGTGACAATACTGGGGGATACCCCTGGGACACCCGACAGATGTTTTTC.

This clone rates as medium-sized (0.01 to 0.1%). V gene TRDV2 combines with J gene TRDJ3, with D possibly being TRDD3 (6 bases). CDR1 is GEAIGNYY, CDR2 EKD, per germline. V lost 1 base and J lost 0, with 15 bases in between. This CDR3 region has 19 residues. For the CDR3, the DNA is TGTGCCTGTGACACACCCGGGGGACGAAACTCCTGGGACACCCGACAGATGTTTTTC. Translation gives CACDTPGGRNSWDTRQMFF.

To note about this clone: It differs at one base from a far larger clone, so likely a read error. Other nucleotide sequences in the sample specify the same CDR3. The chain employs TRDV2 and TRDJ3; TRDD3 agrees at 9 bases. The J segment lost 1 base and the V segment lost 2 bases, leaving 8 bases of the junction unmatched. Per the germline V gene, CDR1 is GEAIGNYY and CDR2 is EKD. The CDR3 loop spans 19 amino acids. For the CDR3, the DNA is TGTGCCTGTGACATCTTACTGGGGGACCTTTCCTGGGACACCCGACAGATGTTTTTC. This codes for CACDILLGDLSWDTRQMFF.

About this clone itself: This could be a read error, since a much larger clone is one nucleotide away. Other DNA sequences of this sample code for an identical CDR3. The rearrangement links TRDV2 to TRDJ1; 8 positions agree with TRDD3. The CDR3 loop spans 20 amino acids. Germline assignment: CDR1 GEAIGNYY and CDR2 EKD. CDR3 DNA sequence: TGTGCCTGTGACACCGTCTCTGGGGGAACCCCTTGGCCTTACACCGATAAACTCATTTTT. Amino acid sequence: CACDTVSGGTPWPYTDKLIF.

With respect to this clone: A read error is possible here, since a much larger clone lies one base away. V is TRDV2 and J is TRDJ3; the match to TRDD3 covers 7 bases. Germline assignment: CDR1 GEAIGNYY and CDR2 EKD. The CDR3 is 22 amino acids. The CDR3 loop reads CACDTVGPAGGHNSCDTRQMFF. In DNA form, the CDR3 reads TGTGCCTGTGACACCGTCGGTCCTGCTGGGGGTCACAACTCCTGCGACACCCGACAGATGTTTTTC.

A remark on this clone: A much larger clone is a single base away; this may be a read error. In the same sample, other DNA sequences code for this CDR3. The J gene is TRDJ1, the V gene TRDV2; D is unresolved. CDR3 length: 17 amino acids. Germline loops: CDR1 GEAIGNYY, CDR2 EKD. CDR3 DNA: TGTGCCTGTGACACCGTGGGCGGTTTGGCGGACCCCGACAAACTCATCTTT. Residues: CACDTVGGLADPDKLIF.

This clone turned up a few times. The TCRdb protein, from a much larger clone, departs from this DNA's translation at residue 18, likely by read error; the protein shown derives from the DNA. The chain couples TRDV2 to TRDJ1; 12 nucleotides line up with TRDD3. Germline CDR1 reads GEAIGNYY; CDR2 reads EKD. This CDR3 is 20 amino acids long. The CDR3 spells CACDKVAGGYAVGTTDKPIF. The CDR3 bases are TGTGCCTGTGACAAGGTTGCTGGGGGATACGCGGTGGGTACCACCGATAAACCCATCTTT.

Comments on this clone: This may be a read error: a much more frequent sequence differs by one nucleotide. V gene TRDV2 combines with J gene TRDJ1; TRDD3 matches at 10 bases. CDR1 and CDR2 (germline): GEAIGNYY, EKD. The CDR3 extends over 19 amino acids. Here the CDR3 reads CARDTLAGGYDGVGDKLIF. DNA for the CDR3: TGTGCCCGTGACACCCTAGCTGGGGGATATGACGGGGTTGGCGATAAACTCATCTTT.

A few counts support this clone. Written as DNA, the CDR3 is TGTGCCTGTGACATTACTGGGGGATACGCTGGGTCCTGGGACACCCGACAGATGTTTTTC. This gives the protein CACDITGGYAGSWDTRQMFF. The chain has TRDV2 and TRDJ3; TRDD3 matches 13 bases. CDR1 and CDR2 from the germline V gene are GEAIGNYY and EKD. The ends lost 2 bases at V and 1 base at J; junction bases unmatched: 7. CDR3 size: 20 residues.

This clone is medium-sized within its sample. The chain recombines TRDV2 with TRDJ1; TRDD3 aligns across 9 bases. The germline gives CDR1 GEAIGNYY, CDR2 EKD. CDR3 size: 17 residues. V was clipped by 3 bases and J by 0 bases; unmatched bases: 10. CDR3 in DNA: TGTGCCTGTGACCCCCTGGGGGATCCGTTAAACACCGATAAACTCATCTTT. As protein: CACDPLGDPLNTDKLIF.

Sample share makes this clone medium-sized (0.01 to 0.1%). V and J are TRDV2 and TRDJ3; 9 nucleotides line up with TRDD3. Germline values: CDR1 GEAIGNYY, CDR2 EKD. This CDR3 is 21 amino acids long. J lost 0 bases, V lost 0 bases, and 11 bases had no gene match. CDR3 in amino acids: CACDTVGVLGEPSWDTRQMFF. Here the CDR3 DNA reads TGTGCCTGTGACACCGTTGGTGTACTGGGGGAGCCCTCCTGGGACACCCGACAGATGTTTTTC.

This clone is medium-sized (0.01 to 0.1%) in the sample. This rearrangement joins TRDV2 to TRDJ1; tentatively, D is TRDD3 (6 bases). The V end lost 1 base, the J end lost 0 bases, and 11 bases lay between the germline ends. The CDR3 contains 15 residues. The germline CDR1 and CDR2 sequences are GEAIGNYY and EKD. CDR3 nucleotides: TGTGCCTGTGACACTCTGGGGCCACACACCGATAAACTCATCTTT. Protein product: CACDTLGPHTDKLIF.

Points on this clone: A single base is all that separates this from a far larger clone, so a read error is likely. Other DNA sequences of this sample code for an identical CDR3. This chain joins TRDV2 and TRDJ1; tentatively, D is TRDD3 (5 bases). The germline gives CDR1 GEAIGNYY, CDR2 EKD. The CDR3 sequence is 15 residues long. V was cut by 4 bases and J by 3 bases, with 17 bases left in between. CDR3 in amino acids: CACEGLGDISDKLIF. Here the CDR3 DNA reads TGTGCCTGTGAGGGATTGGGAGATATCTCCGATAAACTCATCTTT.

In this sample, this clone is large (0.1 to 1%). CDR3 sequence (DNA): TGTGCCTGTGACACCTTGACTGGATCCCACAGCGATAAACTCATCTTT. Translated, it gives CACDTLTGSHSDKLIF. The rearrangement links TRDV2 to TRDJ1; a weak D match, TRDD3 (5 bases). Trimming stripped 0 bases from V and 4 bases from J, with 17 bases between. The CDR3 contains 16 residues. Germline CDR1 is GEAIGNYY and CDR2 is EKD.

With regard to this clone: A much more abundant neighbour one base away suggests this may be a read error. This chain joins TRDV2 and TRDJ1, with TRDD3 identical over 11 bases. The CDR3 runs 17 residues. The J segment lost 8 bases and the V segment lost 0 bases, leaving 13 bases of the junction unmatched. Germline CDR1 is GEAIGNYY and CDR2 is EKD. The CDR3: CACDTALGDTRQKKLIF. The CDR3 DNA follows: TGTGCCTGTGACACCGCGTTGGGGGATACGCGTCAAAAGAAACTCATCTTT.

This clone is deemed medium-sized (0.01 to 0.1%). This rearrangement joins TRDV2 to TRDJ3; 11 bases agree with TRDD3. Germline CDR1 GEAIGNYY, CDR2 EKD. After removal of 1 base from V and 1 base from J, the junction contained 14 bases not matched to a gene. The CDR3 totals 22 residues. CDR3 DNA sequence: TGTGCCTGTGACACGAGCAATCGGTGGGGGATACGCGATTCCTGGGACACCCGACAGATGTTTTTC. Its protein product is CACDTSNRWGIRDSWDTRQMFF.

This clone occurred a few times. The TCRdb record carries a much larger clone's protein, which differs from this DNA's translation at residue 9; a read error is the likely cause, and the protein listed here is the DNA translation. Other DNA sequences in this sample translate to the same CDR3. The V gene is TRDV2, the J gene TRDJ1, with D possibly being TRDD3 (6 bases). CDR3 length equals 15 residues. Germline CDR1 and CDR2: GEAIGNYY and EKD. Between the trimmed V and J ends, which lost 0 bases and 1 base, there was a span of 11 bases. Here the CDR3 reads CACDTVGGSTDKLIF. The DNA for the CDR3 is TGTGCCTGTGACACCGTTGGGGGGAGCACCGATAAACTCATCTTT.

This clone is large. The sample carries other DNA sequences with the same CDR3. This chain links TRDV2 with TRDJ3; 8 positions agree with TRDD3. The CDR3 is 19 residues long. Germline CDR1 and CDR2: GEAIGNYY and EKD. Losses at the gene ends were 3 bases for V and 0 bases for J; bases not matched to a gene: 9. CDR3 nucleotides: TGTGCCTGTGACGCGACTGGGGGCTACAGCTCCTGGGACACCCGACAGATGTTTTTC. Residues: CACDATGGYSSWDTRQMFF.